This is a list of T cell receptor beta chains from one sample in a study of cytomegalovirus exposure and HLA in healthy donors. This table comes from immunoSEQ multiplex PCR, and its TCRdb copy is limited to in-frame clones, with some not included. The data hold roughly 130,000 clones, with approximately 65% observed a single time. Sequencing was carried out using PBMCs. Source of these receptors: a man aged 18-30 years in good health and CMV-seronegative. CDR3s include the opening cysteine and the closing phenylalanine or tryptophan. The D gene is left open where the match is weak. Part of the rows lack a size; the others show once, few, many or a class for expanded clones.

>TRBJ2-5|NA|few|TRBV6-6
TGTGCCAGCAGTTGGGGGGGCAGGGAGACCCAGTACTTC
CASSWGGRETQYF
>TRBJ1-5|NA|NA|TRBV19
TGTGCCAGTAGTAACGGGGGGACTCAGCCCCAGCATTTT
CASSNGGTQPQHF
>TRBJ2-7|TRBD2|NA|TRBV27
TGTGCCAGCAGTTTGTGGGGGGGGTCCTACGAGCAGTACTTC
CASSLWGGSYEQYF
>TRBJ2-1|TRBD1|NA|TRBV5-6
TGTGCCAGCAGCCGCCGAGGGACAGGTAGGGGTGAGCAGTTCTTC
CASSRRGTGRGEQFF
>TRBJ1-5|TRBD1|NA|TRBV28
TGTGCCAGCAGTTTCGGGGTGGGACAGGGGTTTTCCAGTCAGCCCCAGCATTTT
CASSFGVGQGFSSQPQHF
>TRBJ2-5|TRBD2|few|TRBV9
TGTGCCAGCAGCGCGCGACTAGCGGGAGGGCCGGAGACCCAGTACTTC
CASSARLAGGPETQYF
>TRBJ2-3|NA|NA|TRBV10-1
TGCGCCAGCAGTGCGAGCACAGATACGCAGTATTTT
CASSASTDTQYF
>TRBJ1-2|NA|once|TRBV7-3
TGTGCCAGCAGTCCCGGGGGTGGGGCCAAGTCCTATGGCTACACCTTC
CASSPGGGAKSYGYTF
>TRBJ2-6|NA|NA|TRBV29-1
TGCAGCGTTGCAGTGCGGTCCAACGTCCTGACTTTC
CSVAVRSNVLTF
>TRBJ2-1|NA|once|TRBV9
TGTGCCAGCAGCTCAAACTACAATGAGCAGTTCTTC
CASSSNYNEQFF
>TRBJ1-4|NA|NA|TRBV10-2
TGCGCCAGCAGTTCGAGGGCGCCTAATGAAAAACTGTTTTTT
CASSSRAPNEKLFF
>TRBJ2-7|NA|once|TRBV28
TGTGCCAGCAGAGTCCCACAGGGCTACGAGCAGTACTTC
CASRVPQGYEQYF
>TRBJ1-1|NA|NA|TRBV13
TGTGCCAGCAGCTTACCCCAGGGTGGGACTGAAGCTTTCTTT
CASSLPQGGTEAFF